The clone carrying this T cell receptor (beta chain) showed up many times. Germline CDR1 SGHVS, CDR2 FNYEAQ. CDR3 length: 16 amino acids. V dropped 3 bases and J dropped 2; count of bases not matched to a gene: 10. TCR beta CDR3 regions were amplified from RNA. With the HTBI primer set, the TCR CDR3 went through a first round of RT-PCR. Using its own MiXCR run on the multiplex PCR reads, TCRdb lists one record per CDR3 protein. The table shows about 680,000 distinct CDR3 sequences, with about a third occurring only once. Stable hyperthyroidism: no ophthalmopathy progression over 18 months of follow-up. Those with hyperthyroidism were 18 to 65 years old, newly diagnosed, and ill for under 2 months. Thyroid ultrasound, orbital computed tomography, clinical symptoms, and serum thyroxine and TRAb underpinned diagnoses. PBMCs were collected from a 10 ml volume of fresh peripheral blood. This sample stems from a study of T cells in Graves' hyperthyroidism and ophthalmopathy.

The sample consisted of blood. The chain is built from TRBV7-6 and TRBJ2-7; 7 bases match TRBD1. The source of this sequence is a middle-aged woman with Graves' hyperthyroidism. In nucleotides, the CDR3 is TGTGCCAGCAGCTTGGCCGACAGGGTAAGGGCCTACGAGCAGTACTTC. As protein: CASSLADRVRAYEQYF. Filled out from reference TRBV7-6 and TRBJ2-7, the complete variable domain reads GAGVSQSPRYKVTKRGQDVALRCDPISGHVSLYWYRQALGQGPEFLTYFNYEAQQDKSGLPNDRFSAERPEGSISTLTIQRTEQRDSAMYRCASSLADRVRAYEQYFGPGTRLTVT.